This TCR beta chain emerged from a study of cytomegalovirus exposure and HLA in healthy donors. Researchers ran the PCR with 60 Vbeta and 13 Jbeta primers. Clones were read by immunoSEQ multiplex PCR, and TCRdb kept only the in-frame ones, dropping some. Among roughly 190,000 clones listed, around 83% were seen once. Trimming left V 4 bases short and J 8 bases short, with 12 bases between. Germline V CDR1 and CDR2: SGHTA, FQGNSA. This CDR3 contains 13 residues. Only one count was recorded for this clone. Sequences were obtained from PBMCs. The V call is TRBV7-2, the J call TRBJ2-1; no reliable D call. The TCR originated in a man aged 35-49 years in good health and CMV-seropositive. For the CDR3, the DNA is TGTGCCAGCAGCTCAGACTTTGTGGATGAGCAGTTCTTC. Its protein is CASSSDFVDEQFF.